The sequence of this T cell receptor beta chain was determined in a study of shared clonotypes between healthy human individuals. Each sample came from a Caucasian adult donor living in Nashville, Tennessee. V lost 0 bases and J lost 2, with 9 bases in between. The CDR3 is 14 amino acids. Germline V gene lookup returns CDR1 GTSNPN and CDR2 SVGIG (reference sequence). Study findings and constraints: Naive subsets generally exceeded memory subsets in estimated richness.

Researchers ran the assay at a deep level. TCRdb's copy holds only in-frame clones and misses some; the assay was immunoSEQ multiplex PCR. The data show about 980,000 clones, with approximately 80% seen just once and approximately 1.5% held by the top ten. Details on this clone: Antigen specificity is unknown.

The TCR sequence derives from a man in his late teens or twenties in good health. Source material: memory CD4+ T cells sorted from blood. Specified subset: CD45RA-negative fraction. This chain joins TRBV30 and TRBJ2-3, with D hard to call. CDR3 sequence: CAWSVDRFTDTQYF. In DNA form, the CDR3 reads TGTGCCTGGAGTGTAGACCGGTTCACAGATACGCAGTATTTT.